This paragraph reports one T cell receptor (beta chain). What it binds is unknown. This CDR3 spans 15 amino acids. Trimming pared 6 bases from V and 0 bases from J, leaving 12 bases between. CDR1 is SNHLY and CDR2 is FYNNEI in the germline V gene. This entry belongs to a study of OX40 agonist ivuxolimab in advanced cancers. Turning to the study itself: At doses from 0.01 to 10 mg/kg, patients were given intravenous ivuxolimab every 2 weeks. Among those enrolled, mean age was about 58 years (range about 23 to 85) and 75% to 85% were male. A partial response was reached by three patients: one with hepatocellular carcinoma and two with cutaneous melanoma. Notes on the study in general: On average, CD8+ T cells had more expanded clones than CD4+.

Method: immunoSEQ multiplex PCR; TCRdb's copy keeps in-frame clones and lacks some. The top ten clones hold roughly 14% of a sample with 25,000 or so clones, roughly 84% of them seen once. This TCR came from an adult with an advanced solid tumor such as melanoma, head and neck, liver or kidney cancer. Sequenced material: CD4+ or CD8+ T cells sorted from blood, taken in a trial of the OX40 agonist ivuxolimab. V usage is TRBV2 and J usage is TRBJ1-5, with TRBD1 as a possible D gene (5 bases). Written as DNA, the CDR3 is TGTGCCAGCAGGTCGCGGGGGGGTAGCAATCAGCCCCAGCATTTT. Protein product: CASRSRGGSNQPQHF.